This T cell receptor (beta chain) was profiled in a study of CXCR3-negative and CXCR3-positive naive CD8 T cells. Identification of naive CD8+ T cells rested on CD45RO-CCR7+CD27+CD95- status. Findings and limits, study-wide: Memory CD8+ T cell repertoires were far less diverse than both naive subsets. The naive subsets expressed comparable surface CD5, and the authors inferred TCR strength from TRB CDR3 properties. Naive CXCR3-negative cells resembled naive CXCR3-positive cells in TRBV-TRBJ usage; memory cells differed.

The CDR3 spans 15 residues. Germline loops: CDR1 MGHRA, CDR2 YSYEKL. Details on this clonotype: Its antigen is not identified.

UMI labels and 5' RACE were used to prepare the TRB cDNA libraries. TCRdb reprocessed the 5' RACE reads, with one entry per CDR3 protein and no DNA. This sample's table reports 90,000 to 95,000 distinct CDR3 sequences. Material: naive CXCR3- CD8+ T cells from blood. Documented subset: CD45RO-CCR7+CD27+CD95- naive CD8+ T cells lacking CXCR3 (TNR3-). This TCR came from a human donor in good health. Some clones in this sample may be carry-over from other donors' samples. This rearrangement joins TRBV4-1 to TRBJ2-7; there is no DNA to check the TCRdb D call of TRBD2. The CDR3 protein is CASSQGLAGANEQYF.